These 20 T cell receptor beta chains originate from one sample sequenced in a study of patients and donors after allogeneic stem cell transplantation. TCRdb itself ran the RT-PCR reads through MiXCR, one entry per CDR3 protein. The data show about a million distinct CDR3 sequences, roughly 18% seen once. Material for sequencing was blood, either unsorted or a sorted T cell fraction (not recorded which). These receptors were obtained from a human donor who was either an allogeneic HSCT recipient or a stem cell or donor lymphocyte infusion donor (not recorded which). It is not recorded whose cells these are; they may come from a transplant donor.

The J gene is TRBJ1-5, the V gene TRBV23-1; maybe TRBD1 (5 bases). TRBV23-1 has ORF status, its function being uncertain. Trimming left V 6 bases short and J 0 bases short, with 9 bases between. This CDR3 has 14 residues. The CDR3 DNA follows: TGCGCCAGCAGACGACAGATTAGCAATCAGCCCCAGCATTTT. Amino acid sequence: CASRRQISNQPQHF.

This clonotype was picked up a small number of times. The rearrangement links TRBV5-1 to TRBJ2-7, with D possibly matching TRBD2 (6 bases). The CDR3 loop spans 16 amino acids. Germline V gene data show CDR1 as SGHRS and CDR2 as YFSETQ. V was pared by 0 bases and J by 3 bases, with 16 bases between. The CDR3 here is CASSLARWRDFYEQYF. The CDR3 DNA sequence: TGCGCCAGCAGCTTGGCACGCTGGCGGGATTTCTACGAGCAGTACTTC. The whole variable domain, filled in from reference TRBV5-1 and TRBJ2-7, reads KAGVTQTPRYLIKTRGQQVTLSCSPISGHRSVSWYQQTPGQGLQFLFEYFSETQRNKGNFPGRFSGRQFSNSRSEMNVSTLELGDSALYLCASSLARWRDFYEQYFGPGTRLTVT.

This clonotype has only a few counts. The CDR3 DNA reads as TGTGCCATCAGGTCCCTGCCGGGGTGGGGCACTGAAGCTTTCTTT. This gives the protein CAIRSLPGWGTEAFF. This sequence joins TRBV10-3 and TRBJ1-1; D unresolved. The V end lost 6 bases, the J end lost 4 bases, and 18 bases lay between the germline ends. CDR3 length: 15 residues. Germline V gives CDR1 ENHRY, CDR2 SYGVKD.

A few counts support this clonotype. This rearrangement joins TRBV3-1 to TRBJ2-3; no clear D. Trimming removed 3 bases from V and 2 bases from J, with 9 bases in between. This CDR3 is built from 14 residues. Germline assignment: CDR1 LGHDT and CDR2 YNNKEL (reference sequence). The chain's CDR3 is CASSQVTPTDTQYF. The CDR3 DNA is TGTGCCAGCAGCCAGGTGACTCCCACAGATACGCAGTATTTT.

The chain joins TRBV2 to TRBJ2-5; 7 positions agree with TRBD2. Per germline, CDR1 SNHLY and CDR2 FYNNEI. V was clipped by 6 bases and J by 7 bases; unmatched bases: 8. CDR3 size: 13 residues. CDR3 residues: CASRSGVQATQYF. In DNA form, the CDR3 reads TGTGCCAGCAGGAGCGGGGTCCAGGCGACCCAGTACTTC.

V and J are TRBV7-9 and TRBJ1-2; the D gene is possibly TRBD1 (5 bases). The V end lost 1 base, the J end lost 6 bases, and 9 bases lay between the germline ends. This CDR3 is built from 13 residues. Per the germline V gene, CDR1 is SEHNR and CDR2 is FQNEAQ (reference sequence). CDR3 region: CASSLGRENGYTF. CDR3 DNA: TGTGCCAGCAGCTTAGGCAGGGAAAATGGCTACACCTTC.

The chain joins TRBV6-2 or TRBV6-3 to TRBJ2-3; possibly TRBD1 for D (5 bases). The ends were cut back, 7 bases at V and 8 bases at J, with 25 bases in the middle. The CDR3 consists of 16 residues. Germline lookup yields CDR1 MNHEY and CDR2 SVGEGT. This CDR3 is CASNPLLDTEASTQYF. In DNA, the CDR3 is TGTGCCAGCAATCCCCTTTTGGACACAGAAGCCAGTACGCAGTATTTT.

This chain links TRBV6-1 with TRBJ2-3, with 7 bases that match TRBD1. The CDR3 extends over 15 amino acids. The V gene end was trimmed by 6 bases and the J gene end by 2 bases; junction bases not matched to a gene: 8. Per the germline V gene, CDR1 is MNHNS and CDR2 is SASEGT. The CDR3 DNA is TGTGCCAGCAGGCCTGAGGACAGGATCACAGATACGCAGTATTTT. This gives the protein CASRPEDRITDTQYF.

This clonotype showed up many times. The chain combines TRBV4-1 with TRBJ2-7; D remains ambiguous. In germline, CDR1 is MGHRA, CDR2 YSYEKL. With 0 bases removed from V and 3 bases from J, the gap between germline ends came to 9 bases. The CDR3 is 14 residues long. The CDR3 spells CASSQDSGVYEQYF. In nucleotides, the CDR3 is TGCGCCAGCAGCCAAGACTCCGGTGTCTACGAGCAGTACTTC.

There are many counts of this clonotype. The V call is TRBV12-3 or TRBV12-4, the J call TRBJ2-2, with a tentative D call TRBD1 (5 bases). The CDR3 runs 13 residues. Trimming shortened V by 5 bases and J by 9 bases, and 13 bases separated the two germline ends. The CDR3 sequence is CASSPGRGRELFF. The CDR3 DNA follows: TGTGCCAGCAGTCCTGGTAGGGGCCGGGAGCTGTTTTTT.

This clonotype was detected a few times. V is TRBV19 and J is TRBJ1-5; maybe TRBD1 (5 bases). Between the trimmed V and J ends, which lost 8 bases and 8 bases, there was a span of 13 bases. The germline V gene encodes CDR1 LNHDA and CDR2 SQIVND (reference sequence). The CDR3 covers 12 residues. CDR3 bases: TGTGCCAGTGGGAGGGGATGGGAGCCCCAGCATTTT. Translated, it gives CASGRGWEPQHF. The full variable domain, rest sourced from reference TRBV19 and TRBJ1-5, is DGGITQSPKYLFRKEGQNVTLSCEQNLNHDAMYWYRQDPGQGLRLIYYSQIVNDFQKGDIAEGYSVSREKKESFPLTVTSAQKNPTAFYLCASGRGWEPQHFGDGTRLSIL.

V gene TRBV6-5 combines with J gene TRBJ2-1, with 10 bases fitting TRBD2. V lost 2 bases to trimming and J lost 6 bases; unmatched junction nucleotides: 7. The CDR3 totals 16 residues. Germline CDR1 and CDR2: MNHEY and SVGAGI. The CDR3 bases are TGTGCCAGCAGTTACGAGAGCGGGGGGGCTTTCAATGAGCAGTTCTTC. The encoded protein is CASSYESGGAFNEQFF.

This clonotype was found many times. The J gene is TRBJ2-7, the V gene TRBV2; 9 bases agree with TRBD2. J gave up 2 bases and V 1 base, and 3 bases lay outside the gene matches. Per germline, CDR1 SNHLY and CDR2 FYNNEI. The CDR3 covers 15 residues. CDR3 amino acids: CASSEGTSATYEQYF. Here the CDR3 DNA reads TGTGCCAGCAGTGAAGGGACTAGCGCAACCTACGAGCAGTACTTC.

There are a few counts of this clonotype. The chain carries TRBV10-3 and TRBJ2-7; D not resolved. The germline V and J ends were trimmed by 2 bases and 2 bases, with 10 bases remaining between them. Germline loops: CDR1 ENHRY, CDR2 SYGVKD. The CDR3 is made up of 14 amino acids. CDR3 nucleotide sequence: TGTGCCATCAGTGAGGGCGGTAAAACCTACGAGCAGTACTTC. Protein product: CAISEGGKTYEQYF.

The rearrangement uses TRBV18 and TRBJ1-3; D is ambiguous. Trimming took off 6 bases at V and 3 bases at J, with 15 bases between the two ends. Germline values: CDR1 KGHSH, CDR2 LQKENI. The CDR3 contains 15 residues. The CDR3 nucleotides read TGTGCCAGCTCGCCGAACACAGCAAATGGAAACACCATATATTTT. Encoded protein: CASSPNTANGNTIYF.

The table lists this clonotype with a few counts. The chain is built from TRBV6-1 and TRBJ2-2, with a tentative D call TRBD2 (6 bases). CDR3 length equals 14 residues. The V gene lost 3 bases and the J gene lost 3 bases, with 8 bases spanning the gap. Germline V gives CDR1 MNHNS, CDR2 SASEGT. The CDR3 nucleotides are TGTGCCAGCAGTGAGGAGCGGGACACCGGGGAGCTGTTTTTT. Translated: CASSEERDTGELFF.

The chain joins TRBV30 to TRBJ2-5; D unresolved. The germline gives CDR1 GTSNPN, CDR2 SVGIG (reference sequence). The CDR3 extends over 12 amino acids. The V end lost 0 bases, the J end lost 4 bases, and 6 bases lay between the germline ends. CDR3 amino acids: CAWSVNGETQYF. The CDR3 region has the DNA TGTGCCTGGAGTGTCAATGGAGAGACCCAGTACTTC.

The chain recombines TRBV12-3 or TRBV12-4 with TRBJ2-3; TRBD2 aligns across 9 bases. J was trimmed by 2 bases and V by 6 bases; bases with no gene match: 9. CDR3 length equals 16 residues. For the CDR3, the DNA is TGTGCCAGCAGCCCTCGACTAGCGGAGGACACAGATACGCAGTATTTT. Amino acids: CASSPRLAEDTDTQYF.

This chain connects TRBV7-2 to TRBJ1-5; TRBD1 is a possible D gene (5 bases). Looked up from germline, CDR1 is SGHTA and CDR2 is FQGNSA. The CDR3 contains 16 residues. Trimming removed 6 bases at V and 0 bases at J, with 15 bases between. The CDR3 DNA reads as TGTGCCAGCAGAGCCCCGGGACTAAGTAGCAATCAGCCCCAGCATTTT. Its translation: CASRAPGLSSNQPQHF. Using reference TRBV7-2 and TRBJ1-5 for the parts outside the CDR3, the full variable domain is GAGVSQSPSNKVTEKGKDVELRCDPISGHTALYWYRQSLGQGLEFLIYFQGNSAPDKSGLPSDRFSAERTGGSVSTLTIQRTQQEDSAVYLCASRAPGLSSNQPQHFGDGTRLSIL.

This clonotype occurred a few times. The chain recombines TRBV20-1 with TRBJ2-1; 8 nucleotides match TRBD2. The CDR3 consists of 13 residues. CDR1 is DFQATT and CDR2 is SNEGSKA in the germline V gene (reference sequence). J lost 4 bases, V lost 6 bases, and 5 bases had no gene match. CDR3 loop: CSAPQREYNEQFF. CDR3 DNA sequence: TGCAGTGCCCCCCAGCGGGAGTACAATGAGCAGTTCTTC.